The 13 T cell receptor beta chains presented below share a single source sample, sequenced in a study of CD8+ T cells in alopecia areata. Treatment denoted: oral pan-JAK inhibitor, 5-10 mg twice daily. Extraction and reverse transcription of RNA yielded cDNA as the sequencing template. Sequenced by immunoSEQ multiplex PCR; TCRdb stores in-frame clones only, minus some. The sample shows more than 150,000 clones, around 60% of them seen only once. The sequencing used CD8+ T cells sorted from blood, collected at week 24, from a patient treated with tofacitinib. The receptors originated from a human donor with alopecia areata.

This chain joins TRBV6-5 and TRBJ2-1, with 8 bases matching TRBD2. The CDR3 has 14 amino acids. CDR1 and CDR2 (germline): MNHEY, SVGAGI. The V and J ends lost 0 bases and 7 bases, in that order; junction bases with no gene match: 2. The chain's CDR3 is CASSYSGGGNEQFF. CDR3 sequence (DNA): TGTGCCAGCAGTTACTCGGGCGGGGGGAATGAGCAGTTCTTC.

This clone was recorded only once. The rearrangement joins TRBV6-1 to TRBJ1-2; D gene unclear. V lost 8 bases and J lost 5, with 6 bases in between. In germline, CDR1 is MNHNS, CDR2 SASEGT. The CDR3 is made up of 10 amino acids. CDR3 residues: CASEGYGYTF. The CDR3 region has the DNA TGTGCCAGCGAAGGTTATGGCTACACCTTC.

In its sample, this clone was seen a few times. This chain joins TRBV6-6 and TRBJ1-1, with D perhaps TRBD1 (5 bases). This CDR3 contains 11 residues. The V gene's germline CDR1 is MNHNY and CDR2 SVGAGI (reference sequence). V lost 5 bases to trimming and J lost 11 bases, with 12 bases between them. CDR3 sequence reads: CASSQQDTAFF. The CDR3 nucleotides are TGTGCCAGCAGTCAACAGGATACGGCTTTCTTT.

J is TRBJ1-2 and V is TRBV19; D remains ambiguous. CDR1 and CDR2 from the germline V gene are LNHDA and SQIVND (reference sequence). This CDR3 region has 14 residues. The V end was cut by 3 bases, the J end by 2 bases, with 10 bases between. The CDR3 region has the DNA TGTGCCAGTAGTATCGACCGACTCAACTATGGCTACACCTTC. The encoded protein is CASSIDRLNYGYTF.

This clone was seen only a few times. The V gene is TRBV28, the J gene TRBJ2-2; TRBD2 might be the D (6 bases). From germline, CDR1 is MDHEN and CDR2 SYDVKM. V was cut by 6 bases and J by 1 base, with 18 bases left in between. This CDR3 has 17 residues. CDR3: CASSLSSYGGNTGELFF. Here the CDR3 DNA reads TGTGCCAGCAGCCTCAGTAGTTACGGGGGGAACACCGGGGAGCTGTTTTTT.

The chain recombines TRBV7-2 with TRBJ2-1; 8 bases agree with TRBD1. The CDR3 totals 15 residues. Germline-derived CDR1 and CDR2 are SGHTA and FQGNSA. V was clipped by 4 bases and J by 5 bases; unmatched bases: 7. This CDR3 is CASSSPGTGNNEQFF. CDR3 DNA sequence: TGTGCCAGCAGCTCCCCCGGGACAGGCAACAATGAGCAGTTCTTC.

V and J are TRBV4-1 and TRBJ2-7; the D is unclear. Trimming cost V 5 bases and J 7 bases, with 15 bases left between them. The V gene's germline CDR1 is MGHRA and CDR2 YSYEKL. This CDR3 comprises 13 residues. The CDR3 bases are TGCGCCAGCAGCTATTCGTTGAGCGAGGAGCAGTACTTC. This encodes CASSYSLSEEQYF.

The rearrangement joins TRBV6-5 to TRBJ1-2, with 7 bases matching TRBD1. The CDR3 has 14 amino acids. With 10 bases clipped from V and 6 bases from J, the junction kept 14 bases outside the gene matches. CDR1 is MNHEY, CDR2 SVGAGI, per germline. This CDR3 reads CATRQGGSADGYTF. Here the CDR3 DNA reads TGTGCCACCAGACAGGGAGGGTCGGCTGATGGCTACACCTTC.

The chain has TRBV5-6 and TRBJ1-2; perhaps TRBD1 as D (5 bases). The ends were cut back, 7 bases at V and 6 bases at J, with 16 bases in the middle. The CDR3 covers 13 residues. CDR1 is SGHDT and CDR2 is YYEEEE in the germline V gene. This CDR3 is CASRSGQGHGYTF. DNA of the CDR3: TGTGCCAGCCGATCCGGCCAGGGCCATGGCTACACCTTC.

The chain joins TRBV11-2 to TRBJ2-6; D uncertain. This CDR3 has 15 amino acids. V gave up 1 base and J gave up 0 bases, with 4 bases separating them. Per the germline V gene, CDR1 is SGHAT and CDR2 is FQNNGV. The CDR3 sequence is CASSLVVSGANVLTF. CDR3 nucleotides: TGTGCCAGCAGCTTAGTTGTCTCTGGGGCCAACGTCCTGACTTTC.

Here the CDR3 DNA reads TGTGCCAGCCAAGACAGGGGGCTGGTGAACACTGAAGCTTTCTTT. Amino acids: CASQDRGLVNTEAFF. V gene TRBV25-1 combines with J gene TRBJ1-1, with 10 nucleotides matching TRBD1. The CDR3 is made up of 15 amino acids. From germline, CDR1 is MGHDK and CDR2 SYGVNS. The J segment lost 0 bases and the V segment lost 8 bases, leaving 6 bases of the junction unmatched.

The J gene is TRBJ2-1, the V gene TRBV11-2; no definite D call. Germline V gene sequence: CDR1 SGHAT, CDR2 FQNNGV. V was clipped by 1 base and J by 7 bases, with 5 bases between them. This CDR3 region has 12 residues. CDR3 in amino acids: CASSLVMNEQFF. The CDR3 DNA reads TGTGCCAGCAGCTTAGTTATGAATGAGCAGTTCTTC.

The chain employs TRBV5-4 and TRBJ2-3; the match to TRBD1 covers 10 bases. The germline V gene has CDR1 SGHNT and CDR2 YYREEE (reference sequence). CDR3 length: 15 residues. V shed 3 bases and J 1 base; nucleotides not matched to a gene: 2. The CDR3 coding sequence is TGTGCCAGCAGCTCGGGGACAGGGGGCACAGATACGCAGTATTTT. Amino acids: CASSSGTGGTDTQYF.